This paragraph covers one T cell receptor beta chain sequence. The sample belongs to a study of blood T cell repertoires in COVID-19. Using immunoSEQ multiplex PCR, the repertoire was profiled, and TCRdb retains in-frame clones only, with some absent. The profile shows around 130,000 clones, approximately 87% of them singletons. V shed 0 bases and J shed 7 bases, with 12 bases lying between them. Per germline, CDR1 MGHRA and CDR2 YSYEKL. This CDR3 comprises 14 residues. The rearrangement links TRBV4-1 to TRBJ1-1; maybe TRBD1 (5 bases). The TCR was taken from a woman aged 45-59 years with acute or convalescent COVID-19. Sequenced material: peripheral blood. The CDR3 is CASSQEFREGEAFF. The CDR3 nucleotides read TGCGCCAGCAGCCAAGAGTTCAGGGAGGGTGAAGCTTTCTTT.